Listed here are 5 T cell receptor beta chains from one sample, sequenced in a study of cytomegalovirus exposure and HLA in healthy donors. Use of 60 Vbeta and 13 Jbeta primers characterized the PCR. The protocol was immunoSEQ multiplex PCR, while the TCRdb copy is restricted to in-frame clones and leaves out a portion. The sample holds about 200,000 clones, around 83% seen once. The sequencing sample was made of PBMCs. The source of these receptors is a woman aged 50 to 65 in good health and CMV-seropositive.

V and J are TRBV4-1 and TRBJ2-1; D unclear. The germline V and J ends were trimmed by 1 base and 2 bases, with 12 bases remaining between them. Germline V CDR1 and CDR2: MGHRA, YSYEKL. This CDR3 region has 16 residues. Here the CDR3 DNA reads TGCGCCAGCAGCCAAGGAAGTGGCCTAGCCTACAATGAGCAGTTCTTC. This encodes CASSQGSGLAYNEQFF.

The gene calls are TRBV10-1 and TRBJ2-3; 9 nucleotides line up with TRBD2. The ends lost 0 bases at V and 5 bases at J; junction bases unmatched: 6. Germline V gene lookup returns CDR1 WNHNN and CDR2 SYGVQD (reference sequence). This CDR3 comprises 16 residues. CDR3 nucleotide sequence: TGCGCCAGCAGTGAGTCGGTGGCGGGGGGGCAAGATACGCAGTATTTT. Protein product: CASSESVAGGQDTQYF.

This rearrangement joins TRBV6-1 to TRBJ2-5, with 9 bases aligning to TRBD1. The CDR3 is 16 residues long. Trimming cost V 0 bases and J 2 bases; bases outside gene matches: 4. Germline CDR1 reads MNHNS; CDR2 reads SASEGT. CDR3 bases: TGTGCCAGCAGTGAAGCGCACAGGGGGCAACAAGAGACCCAGTACTTC. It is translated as CASSEAHRGQQETQYF.

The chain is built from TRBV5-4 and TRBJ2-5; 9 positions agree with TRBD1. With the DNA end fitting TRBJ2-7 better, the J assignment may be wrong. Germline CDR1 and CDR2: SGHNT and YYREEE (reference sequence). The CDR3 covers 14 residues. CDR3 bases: TGTGCCAGCAGCTCCGGGACAGGGTCTCTCGAGCAGTACTTC. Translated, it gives CASSSGTGSLEQYF.

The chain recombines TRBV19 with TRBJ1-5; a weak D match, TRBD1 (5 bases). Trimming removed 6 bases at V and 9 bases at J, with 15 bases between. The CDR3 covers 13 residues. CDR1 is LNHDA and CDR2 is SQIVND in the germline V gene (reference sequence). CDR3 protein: CASRSGKDRPQHF. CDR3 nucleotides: TGTGCCAGTAGATCAGGGAAGGATCGGCCCCAGCATTTT. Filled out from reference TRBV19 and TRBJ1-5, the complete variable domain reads DGGITQSPKYLFRKEGQNVTLSCEQNLNHDAMYWYRQDPGQGLRLIYYSQIVNDFQKGDIAEGYSVSREKKESFPLTVTSAQKNPTAFYLCASRSGKDRPQHFGDGTRLSIL.